What follows is one T cell receptor (beta chain) and its context. This CDR3 spans 12 amino acids. V gave up 0 bases and J gave up 6 bases, with 3 bases separating them. The V gene's germline CDR1 is KGHSH and CDR2 LQKENI. This specimen belongs to a study of control samples from healthy donors and cancer patients. Repertoires were generated with immunoSEQ multiplex PCR, while TCRdb's copy carries only in-frame clones and drops some. The sample records about 140,000 clones, roughly 94% being singletons. Input material: blood. The genes are TRBV18 and TRBJ1-3; D gene ambiguous. The clonotype was recovered from a man aged 40-49 years in good health. The CDR3 DNA reads as TGTGCCAGCTCACCACCTGCAAACACCATATATTTT. Translation gives CASSPPANTIYF.